Listed here are 30 T cell receptor beta chains from one sample, sequenced in a study of blood T cell repertoires in COVID-19. Assay: immunoSEQ multiplex PCR; the TCRdb copy retains only in-frame clones and omits some. Here the sample spans some 290,000 clones, under 95% being singletons. Sequencing used PBMCs or T cells enriched from blood (not recorded which). All receptors come from a woman between 40 and 50 years old with acute COVID-19.

CDR3 amino acids: CASSYSQGTRNEQFF. The CDR3 nucleotides read TGTGCCAGCAGTTACTCACAGGGGACCCGCAATGAGCAGTTCTTC. The chain recombines TRBV6-6 with TRBJ2-1; 7 bases match TRBD1. V gave up 0 bases and J gave up 6 bases; unmatched junction bases: 5. The germline gives CDR1 MNHNY, CDR2 SVGAGI (reference sequence). The length of the CDR3 is 15 residues.

The chain couples TRBV5-5 to TRBJ2-2; TRBD1 matches 7 bases. This CDR3 contains 16 residues. Germline values: CDR1 SGHKS, CDR2 YYEKEE (reference sequence). The J segment lost 6 bases and the V segment lost 5 bases, leaving 13 bases of the junction unmatched. CDR3 residues: CASRSPERGRAGELFF. DNA for the CDR3: TGTGCCAGCAGGTCCCCTGAGAGGGGGCGGGCCGGGGAGCTGTTTTTT.

The chain has TRBV5-4 and TRBJ2-3; D call uncertain. V lost 6 bases and J 0 bases, leaving 11 bases between the germline ends. The CDR3 totals 14 residues. The germline V gene encodes CDR1 SGHNT and CDR2 YYREEE (reference sequence). CDR3 in DNA: TGTGCCAGCACCAATCAATCAAGCACAGATACGCAGTATTTT. Translation gives CASTNQSSTDTQYF.

V usage is TRBV18 and J usage is TRBJ2-7, with D possibly TRBD2 on 6 matching bases. This CDR3 comprises 15 residues. V lost 6 bases to trimming and J lost 0 bases, with 15 bases between them. Germline lookup yields CDR1 KGHSH and CDR2 LQKENI. CDR3 protein: CASSHGTPDSYEQYF. For the CDR3, the DNA is TGTGCCAGCTCCCACGGGACTCCCGACTCCTACGAGCAGTACTTC.

The rearrangement joins TRBV1 to TRBJ2-1; no check of the table's D call, TRBD1, against the DNA was made. TRBV1 counts as a pseudogene. The CDR3 has 10 residues. The CDR3 is CTSSQNEQFF. The CDR3 DNA follows: TGCACCAGCTCTCAGAATGAGCAGTTCTTC.

There are a few counts of this clone. The chain uses TRBV5-6 and TRBJ2-7; 8 bases map to TRBD1. The CDR3 is 15 residues long. Germline CDR1 reads SGHDT; CDR2 reads YYEEEE. V lost 4 bases, J lost 1 base, and 7 bases stayed unmatched. CDR3 nucleotide sequence: TGTGCCAGCAGCCCCCTCGGACAGGGATCCTACGAGCAGTACTTC. This codes for CASSPLGQGSYEQYF.

V gene TRBV27 combines with J gene TRBJ1-2; 12 bases match TRBD1. The CDR3 extends over 15 amino acids. V was clipped by 3 bases and J by 7 bases; unmatched bases: 6. Germline loops: CDR1 MNHEY, CDR2 SMNVEV (reference sequence). DNA of the CDR3: TGTGCCAGCAGTTTCTCTCCGGGACAGGGGGCTGGCTACACCTTC. This translates into CASSFSPGQGAGYTF.

The V gene is TRBV2, the J gene TRBJ2-3, with D perhaps TRBD1 (5 bases). CDR1 SNHLY and CDR2 FYNNEI come from the germline V gene. V lost 3 bases, J lost 1 base, and 17 bases lay in between. CDR3 length equals 17 residues. CDR3 residues: CASSDREVELGTDTQYF. The DNA of the CDR3 is TGTGCCAGCAGTGACAGGGAAGTAGAGTTGGGCACAGATACGCAGTATTTT.

This sequence joins TRBV5-1 and TRBJ1-5; TRBD1 matches at 10 bases. The CDR3 has 14 residues. Germline lookup yields CDR1 SGHRS and CDR2 YFSETQ. V gave up 9 bases and J gave up 2 bases; unmatched junction bases: 5. CDR3 sequence (DNA): TGCGCCAACGACAGGGGGCTCGGCAATCAGCCCCAGCATTTT. It encodes CANDRGLGNQPQHF.

V is TRBV30 and J is TRBJ1-5, with D unresolved. V dropped 1 base and J dropped 7 bases, with 14 bases sitting between them. Germline CDR1 is GTSNPN and CDR2 is SVGIG (reference sequence). The CDR3 has 14 residues. The CDR3, as DNA: TGTGCCTGGAGTGCTGGCCCCGGCAGGCAGCCCCAGCATTTT. Translation gives CAWSAGPGRQPQHF.

This chain links TRBV12-3 or TRBV12-4 with TRBJ1-2, with a possible D match to TRBD1 (5 bases). CDR3 length equals 13 residues. The V end was cut by 6 bases, the J end by 5 bases, with 13 bases between. The CDR3: CASSPFGGYGYTF. DNA of the CDR3: TGTGCCAGCAGCCCATTCGGGGGATATGGCTACACCTTC.

The chain couples TRBV7-7 to TRBJ2-3; D remains unclear. Germline lookup yields CDR1 SSHAT and CDR2 FNYEAQ (reference sequence). The germline V and J ends were trimmed by 1 base and 0 bases, with 14 bases remaining between them. The CDR3 loop spans 17 amino acids. CDR3 sequence reads: CASSLVGWSDSTDTQYF. For the CDR3, the DNA is TGTGCCAGCAGCTTAGTTGGTTGGAGCGACAGCACAGATACGCAGTATTTT.

The CDR3 loop reads CASSNLGGTTEAFF. CDR3 DNA sequence: TGTGCCAGTAGTAACCTGGGGGGAACCACTGAAGCTTTCTTT. The rearrangement joins TRBV19 to TRBJ1-1; the D gene is possibly TRBD1 (5 bases). Germline CDR1 and CDR2: LNHDA and SQIVND (reference sequence). This CDR3 is built from 14 residues. The V gene lost 4 bases and the J gene lost 4 bases, with 13 bases spanning the gap.

J is TRBJ1-1 and V is TRBV30, with no clear D. The V end was cut by 4 bases, the J end by 6 bases, with 15 bases between. Germline lookup yields CDR1 GTSNPN and CDR2 SVGIG (reference sequence). This CDR3 is 13 amino acids long. The CDR3 sequence is CAWNRERASEAFF. Here the CDR3 DNA reads TGTGCCTGGAATCGGGAACGGGCGTCTGAAGCTTTCTTT. Combining the CDR3 with reference TRBV30 and TRBJ1-1 gives the whole variable domain SQTIHQWPATLVQPVGSPLSLECTVEGTSNPNLYWYRQAAGRGLQLLFYSVGIGQISSEVPQNLSASRPQDRQFILSSKKLLLSDSGFYLCAWNRERASEAFFGQGTRLTVV.

The V call is TRBV5-1, the J call TRBJ1-4; 8 nucleotides align to TRBD1. The germline V gene has CDR1 SGHRS and CDR2 YFSETQ. The CDR3 loop spans 15 amino acids. The V segment lost 4 bases and the J segment 2 bases; nucleotides outside the gene matches: 4. The CDR3 DNA reads TGCGCCAGCAGCCCTCAGGGGGCGACTAATGAAAAACTGTTTTTT. This translates into CASSPQGATNEKLFF.

CDR3 sequence: CASSLAGGYGYTF. The CDR3 nucleotides are TGTGCCAGCAGCTTAGCAGGGGGCTATGGCTACACCTTC. The chain uses TRBV7-6 and TRBJ1-2; possible D gene TRBD1, 6 bases. The germline CDR1 and CDR2 sequences are SGHVS and FNYEAQ. The CDR3 is made up of 13 amino acids. The V end was cut by 0 bases, the J end by 4 bases, with 6 bases between.

V usage is TRBV3-1 (or the pseudogene TRBV3-2) and J usage is TRBJ2-3, with TRBD2 matching 10 bases. V trimming: 5 bases; J trimming: 4 bases; junction bases outside the gene matches: 9. This CDR3 has 16 residues. Germline values: CDR1 LGHDT, CDR2 YNNKEL (reference sequence). CDR3 amino acids: CASSYIAGGGADTQYF. The CDR3 DNA follows: TGTGCCAGCAGCTATATAGCGGGGGGTGGGGCAGATACGCAGTATTTT.

This clone has only one observation. The CDR3 DNA sequence: TGTGCCAGCAGTTTAAATTACGGCTACGAGCAGTACTTC. This translates into CASSLNYGYEQYF. The gene calls are TRBV12-3 or TRBV12-4 and TRBJ2-7; no clear D. The CDR3 has 13 amino acids. Between the trimmed V and J ends, which lost 2 bases and 3 bases, there was a span of 8 bases.

This chain uses TRBV6-5 with TRBJ1-2; 9 nucleotides align to TRBD1. Germline CDR1 and CDR2: MNHEY and SVGAGI. V was pared by 6 bases and J by 4 bases, with 6 bases of the junction left unmatched. The CDR3 has 14 amino acids. The CDR3 nucleotides are TGTGCCAGCAGAAACAGGGGGCCCCTCTATGGCTACACCTTC. Amino acids: CASRNRGPLYGYTF.

The rearrangement links TRBV24-1 to TRBJ2-1; TRBD2 aligns across 9 bases. Germline CDR1 KGHDR, CDR2 SFDVKD. This CDR3 comprises 15 residues. J gave up 5 bases and V 3 bases, and 4 bases lay outside the gene matches. DNA of the CDR3: TGTGCCACCAGTGATAAAGCTAGCGGGAACAATGAGCAGTTCTTC. Its translation: CATSDKASGNNEQFF.

The CDR3 here is CASSFDRGWEGYTF. The CDR3 nucleotides read TGCGCCAGCAGTTTTGACAGAGGATGGGAAGGCTACACCTTC. The chain has TRBV5-1 and TRBJ1-2; D is perhaps TRBD1 (5 bases). CDR3 length: 14 amino acids. The germline gives CDR1 SGHRS, CDR2 YFSETQ. Between the trimmed V and J ends, which lost 5 bases and 8 bases, there was a span of 19 bases.

This rearrangement joins TRBV12-3 or TRBV12-4 to TRBJ2-7; 8 bases map to TRBD1. This CDR3 contains 13 residues. With 7 bases clipped from V and 0 bases from J, the junction kept 2 bases outside the gene matches. Here the CDR3 reads CASNTGGSYEQYF. In nucleotides, the CDR3 is TGTGCCAGCAACACAGGGGGCTCCTACGAGCAGTACTTC.

This clone was detected once. V is TRBV5-6 and J is TRBJ2-1; TRBD2 aligns across 7 bases. This CDR3 region has 17 residues. The germline V gene has CDR1 SGHDT and CDR2 YYEEEE. Germline trimming cut 0 bases from V and 2 bases from J; bases unmatched to any gene: 8. The CDR3 is CASSLAGRGSAYNEQFF. The CDR3, as DNA: TGTGCCAGCAGCTTGGCCGGGCGGGGGTCCGCCTACAATGAGCAGTTCTTC.

Note on this clone: At one of its ends the junction is not consistent with the germline gene, which may arise from a read error. This sequence joins TRBV11-2 and TRBJ1-2, with D perhaps matching TRBD1 (5 bases). This CDR3 is 13 amino acids long. Germline V gene data show CDR1 as SGHAT and CDR2 as FQNNGV. This CDR3 reads CASSPAGGARIRF. As DNA, the CDR3 is TGTGCCAGCAGCCCAGCGGGAGGGGCGCGTATCCGCTTC.

This clone was detected a few times. The CDR3 reads CASSPPVTGVGYGYTF. As DNA, the CDR3 is TGTGCCAGCTCACCACCGGTGACAGGGGTTGGCTATGGCTACACCTTC. The rearrangement joins TRBV18 to TRBJ1-2; 8 bases are shared with TRBD1. V lost 0 bases, J lost 4 bases, and 7 bases stayed unmatched. Germline V CDR1 and CDR2: KGHSH, LQKENI. The CDR3 spans 16 residues.

The DNA for the CDR3 is TGTGCCAGCAGCGTCGGGACACCGAACACTGAAGCTTTCTTT. Residues: CASSVGTPNTEAFF. The chain employs TRBV9 and TRBJ1-1; D is possibly TRBD1 (6 bases). This CDR3 comprises 14 residues. Per the germline V gene, CDR1 is SGDLS and CDR2 is YYNGEE. V was shortened by 2 bases and J by 1 base, with 9 bases between the two germline ends. Full variable domain (outside the CDR3, taken from reference TRBV9 and TRBJ1-1): DSGVTQTPKHLITATGQRVTLRCSPRSGDLSVYWYQQSLDQGLQFLIQYYNGEERAKGNILERFSAQQFPDLHSELNLSSLELGDSALYFCASSVGTPNTEAFFGQGTRLTVV.

The rearrangement uses TRBV5-1 and TRBJ2-6, with 7 bases aligning to TRBD1. The V and J ends lost 7 bases and 2 bases, in that order; junction bases with no gene match: 12. CDR1 is SGHRS and CDR2 is YFSETQ in the germline V gene. The CDR3 runs to 17 residues. Here the CDR3 DNA reads TGCGCCAGCTTCCCCGGGACAGCTTACCCTGGGGCCAACGTCCTGACTTTC. Protein product: CASFPGTAYPGANVLTF.

The chain carries TRBV27 and TRBJ2-2; TRBD1 matches 12 bases. With 11 bases clipped from V and 4 bases from J, the junction kept 5 bases outside the gene matches. The CDR3 covers 14 residues. Germline CDR1 is MNHEY and CDR2 is SMNVEV (reference sequence). CDR3 nucleotide sequence: TGTGCCGGGGACAGGGGGCGGGCCACCGGGGAGCTGTTTTTT. It yields the protein CAGDRGRATGELFF.

The chain carries TRBV5-4 and TRBJ1-2, with 8 bases matching TRBD1. V shed 3 bases and J 0 bases; nucleotides not matched to a gene: 10. CDR3 length: 17 amino acids. Germline V gives CDR1 SGHNT, CDR2 YYREEE (reference sequence). CDR3 amino acids: CASSSPKTGATNYGYTF. DNA for the CDR3: TGTGCCAGCAGCTCTCCTAAGACAGGGGCCACTAACTATGGCTACACCTTC.

V is TRBV30 and J is TRBJ1-1; maybe TRBD1 (5 bases). Germline assignment: CDR1 GTSNPN and CDR2 SVGIG (reference sequence). This CDR3 is 13 amino acids long. Trimming removed 3 bases from V and 4 bases from J, with 12 bases in between. DNA of the CDR3: TGTGCCTGGAGCCCCCAGGGATTCACTGAAGCTTTCTTT. It specifies CAWSPQGFTEAFF. Using reference TRBV30 and TRBJ1-1 for the parts outside the CDR3, the full variable domain is SQTIHQWPATLVQPVGSPLSLECTVEGTSNPNLYWYRQAAGRGLQLLFYSVGIGQISSEVPQNLSASRPQDRQFILSSKKLLLSDSGFYLCAWSPQGFTEAFFGQGTRLTVV.